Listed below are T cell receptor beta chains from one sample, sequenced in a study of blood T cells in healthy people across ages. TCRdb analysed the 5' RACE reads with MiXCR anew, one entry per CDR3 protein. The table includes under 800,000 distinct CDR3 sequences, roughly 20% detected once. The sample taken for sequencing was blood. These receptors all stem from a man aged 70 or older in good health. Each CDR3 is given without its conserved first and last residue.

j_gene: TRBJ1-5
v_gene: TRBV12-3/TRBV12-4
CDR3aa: ASSRGNQPQH

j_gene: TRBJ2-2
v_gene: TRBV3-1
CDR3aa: ASSLLAGANTGELF

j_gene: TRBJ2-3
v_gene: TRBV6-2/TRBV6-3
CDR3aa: ASRKGDRSVGTDTQY

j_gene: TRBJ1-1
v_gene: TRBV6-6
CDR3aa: ASSYNPVEGVAEAF

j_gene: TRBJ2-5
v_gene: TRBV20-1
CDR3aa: SGYSAYQETQY

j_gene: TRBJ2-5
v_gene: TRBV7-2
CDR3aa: ASSLAYLISKETQY

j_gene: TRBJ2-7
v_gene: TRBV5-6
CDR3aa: ASSLDGTSGSGGGQY

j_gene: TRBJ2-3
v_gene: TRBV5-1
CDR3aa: ASRRDGTGTDTQY

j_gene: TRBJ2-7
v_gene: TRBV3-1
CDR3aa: ASSPYRGIPYEQY

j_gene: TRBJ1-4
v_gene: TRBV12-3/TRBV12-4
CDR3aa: ASKGTGQGVIEKLF

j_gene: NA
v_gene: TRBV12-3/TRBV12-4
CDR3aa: ASSLYKATYEQY

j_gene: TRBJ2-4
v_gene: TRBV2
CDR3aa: ASSGEGQGGKNIQY

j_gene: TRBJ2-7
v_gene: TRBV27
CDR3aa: ASSFGRGNNEQY

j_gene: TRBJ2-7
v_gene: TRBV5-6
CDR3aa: ASSFEWNEQY

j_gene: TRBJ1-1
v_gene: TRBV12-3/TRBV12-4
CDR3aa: ASSLAGRAVSPF

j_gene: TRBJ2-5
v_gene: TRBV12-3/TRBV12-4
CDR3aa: ASSFGGSQETQY

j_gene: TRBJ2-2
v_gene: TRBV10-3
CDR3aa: AISESPGLAGGGNTGELF

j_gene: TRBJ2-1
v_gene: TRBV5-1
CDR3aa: ASSEAGGMSEQF

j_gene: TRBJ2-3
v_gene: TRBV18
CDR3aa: ASSPPTSTDTQY

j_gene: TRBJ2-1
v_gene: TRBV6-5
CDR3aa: ASSYPSWTSGIYNEQF

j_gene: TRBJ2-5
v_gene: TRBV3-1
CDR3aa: ASSQGGEETQY

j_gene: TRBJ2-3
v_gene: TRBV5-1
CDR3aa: ASSLYRDGRTDTQY

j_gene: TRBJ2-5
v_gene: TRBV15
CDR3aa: ATSRDLAGRQETQY

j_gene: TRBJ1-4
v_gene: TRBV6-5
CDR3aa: ASSSRDSLNEKLF

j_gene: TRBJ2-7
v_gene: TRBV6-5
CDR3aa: AREDGEGSYEQY